The 3 T cell receptor beta chains below come from one sample, sequenced in a study of shared clonotypes between healthy human individuals (dated by TCRdb to 2020 to 2022). Library method: the immunoSEQ multiplex PCR assay. TCRdb's version of the immuneACCESS table is confined to in-frame rearrangements and falls short of the full clone set. An unresolved V gene accounts for under half of the shortfall where checked; the remainder is of unknown origin. Within this sample are about 490,000 clones, with 79% of them counted one time only. Approximately 12% of the sample lies in the top ten. Sequenced input: PBMCs. The receptors come from a woman aged 40 to 50 in good health. Some clones in this sample may be carry-over from other donors' samples.

The genes are TRBV19 and TRBJ2-1; 8 nucleotides agree with TRBD1. The CDR3 covers 16 residues. Germline-derived CDR1 and CDR2 are LNHDA and SQIVND (reference sequence). The J segment lost 3 bases and the V segment lost 3 bases, leaving 7 bases of the junction unmatched. CDR3 DNA: TGTGCCAGTAGTATCGCCGGGACAGGCGTCTACAATGAGCAGTTCTTC. It is translated as CASSIAGTGVYNEQFF.

The chain couples TRBV6-1 to TRBJ2-7; TRBD2 matches 13 bases. Germline V lookup: CDR1 MNHNS, CDR2 SASEGT. There are 14 residues in the CDR3. V gave up 7 bases and J gave up 4 bases; unmatched junction bases: 4. In DNA form, the CDR3 reads TGTGCCAGCAACCTACTAGCGGGGGGGTACGAGCAGTACTTC. It encodes CASNLLAGGYEQYF.

The CDR3 loop reads CASSLLGREAYEQYF. DNA of the CDR3: TGTGCCAGCAGCCTCCTGGGCCGGGAGGCCTACGAGCAGTACTTC. The chain has TRBV14 and TRBJ2-7, with TRBD2 matching over 7 bases. CDR3 size: 15 residues. Germline V gene data show CDR1 as SGHDN and CDR2 as FVKESK. J lost 2 bases, V lost 4 bases, and 8 bases had no gene match.